These T cell receptor beta chains were read from a single sample in a study of blood T cell repertoires in COVID-19. Produced via immunoSEQ multiplex PCR; TCRdb's table is partial and in-frame only. Of approximately 220,000 clones listed, 83% were seen once; the top ten hold approximately 4.9%. Sequenced material: PBMCs or T cells enriched from blood (not recorded which). The receptors shown here come from a woman in her fifties or sixties who had been exposed to COVID-19. Each CDR3 is given with its conserved first and last residue. A D gene is named only where the DNA matches it firmly. Clone size is given for some rows only: seen once, a few or many times, or a class if the clone is expanded.

j_call | clone_size | d_call | v_call | cdr3_nt | cdr3_aa
TRBJ2-5 | . | . | TRBV21-1 | TGTGCCAGCAGCATAAAGCCGGGGACTAGGGAGACCCAGTACTTC | CASSIKPGTRETQYF
TRBJ2-5 | . | . | TRBV2 | TGTGCCAGCAGTGACGCGGGGTCGCTTGAAGAGACCCAGTACTTC | CASSDAGSLEETQYF
TRBJ1-3 | . | . | TRBV7-8 | TGTGCCAGCAGCTTAGTCAGTGAATTCGGAAACACCATATATTTT | CASSLVSEFGNTIYF
TRBJ1-3 | . | TRBD1 | TRBV12-5 | TGTGCTAGTGGTTTGGTAGTGGGACAGGGACCTTCTGGAAACACCATATATTTT | CASGLVVGQGPSGNTIYF
TRBJ2-3 | . | TRBD1 | TRBV6-5 | TGTGCCAGCAGTTTCGCCACAGGGGGGCCAGATACGCAGTATTTT | CASSFATGGPDTQYF
TRBJ1-2 | . | TRBD1 | TRBV27 | TGTGCCAGCACGGACCAGGGACAGTTAGCTAACTATGGCTACACCTTC | CASTDQGQLANYGYTF
TRBJ2-2 | . | TRBD2 | TRBV2 | TGTGCCAGCAAGGGTAGAGGGACTAGCGGGGGACCTGAAGAGAACCTGACCGGGGAGCTGTTTTTT | CASKGRGTSGGPEENLTGELFF
TRBJ2-3 | . | TRBD2 | TRBV7-2 | TGTGCCAGCAGCTTACTAGCGGGGCACACAGATACGCAGTATTTT | CASSLLAGHTDTQYF
TRBJ2-2 | . | . | TRBV5-1 | TGCGCCAGCAGCTTTGCAGGGGCTAACACCGGGGAGCTGTTTTTT | CASSFAGANTGELFF
TRBJ1-2 | once | . | TRBV7-2 | TGTGCCAGCAGCTTTCTTGGAGGCTATGGCTACACCTTC | CASSFLGGYGYTF
TRBJ1-3 | . | TRBD1 | TRBV13 | TGTGCCAGCAGCTTACTACAGGGGAGGCTTAGCTCTGGAAACACCATATATTTT | CASSLLQGRLSSGNTIYF
TRBJ2-1 | . | TRBD2 | TRBV5-1 | TGCGCCAGCAGCTTGGTACTAGCGGGGGGCAGTGAGCAGTTCTTC | CASSLVLAGGSEQFF
TRBJ2-5 | . | TRBD1 | TRBV6-5 | TGTGCCAGCAGTACGACAGGGAAGTTCCAAGAGACCCAGTACTTC | CASSTTGKFQETQYF
TRBJ2-1 | . | TRBD2 | TRBV28 | TGTGCCAGCAGATCCAGCGGGGGGACCTACAATGAGCAGTTCTTC | CASRSSGGTYNEQFF
TRBJ1-6 | . | . | TRBV5-1 | TGCGCCAGCAGAACACAGGCGTATAATTCACCCCTCCACTTT | CASRTQAYNSPLHF
TRBJ2-3 | . | . | TRBV11-2 | TGTGCCAGCAGCTTAGGGACTAGCACAGATACGCAGTATTTT | CASSLGTSTDTQYF
TRBJ1-5 | . | TRBD1 | TRBV9 | TGTGCCTCTTCGAGGACAGGAACCAATCAGCCCCAGCATTTT | CASSRTGTNQPQHF
TRBJ2-2 | once | TRBD2 | TRBV11-2 | TGTGCCAGCAGCTTATCAGCGGGAACCGGGGAGCTGTTTTTT | CASSLSAGTGELFF
TRBJ2-1 | few | . | TRBV7-9 | TGTGCCAGCAAGTGGGGGGGCCTTAATGAGCAGTTCTTC | CASKWGGLNEQFF
TRBJ2-3 | . | . | TRBV5-6 | TGTGCCAGCAGCTTGGCCGGGAGGGGGCACACAGATACGCAGTATTTT | CASSLAGRGHTDTQYF
TRBJ2-3 | . | TRBD1 | TRBV6-4 | TGTGCCAGCAGTGACCACAGCCGGGACAGGGGGCGCACGCAGTATTTT | CASSDHSRDRGRTQYF
TRBJ2-6 | . | . | TRBV15 | TGTGCCACCAGCAGAGATCCTTCGGGTTACGGGGCCAACGTCCTGACTTTC | CATSRDPSGYGANVLTF
TRBJ1-1 | . | . | TRBV5-4 | TGTGCCAGCAGCCCAACGGGAAGTCGCATGAACACTGAAGCTTTCTTT | CASSPTGSRMNTEAFF
TRBJ2-2 | . | . | TRBV3-1/TRBV3-2 | TGTGCCAGCAGCCTTAACGGGGAGCTGTTTTTT | CASSLNGELFF
TRBJ1-6 | many | TRBD1 | TRBV7-8 | TGTGCCAGCAGCTTAGTCAAGGACAGGGTGAAGAATTCACCCCTCCACTTT | CASSLVKDRVKNSPLHF
TRBJ1-1 | . | . | TRBV9 | TGTGCCAGCAGAATCGACGGAACCGGGGAAGCTTTCTTT | CASRIDGTGEAFF
TRBJ1-1 | . | . | TRBV6-2/TRBV6-3 | TGTGCCAGCAGTCCCGGTCTGAACACTGAAGCTTTCTTT | CASSPGLNTEAFF
TRBJ2-7 | . | . | TRBV2 | TGTGCCAGCAAGAGATCCGGGGGAGAGCAGTACTTC | CASKRSGGEQYF
TRBJ2-3 | . | TRBD2 | TRBV19 | TGTGCCAGTAGTATGACTAGCGGGGGGGCCCGGACGCAGTATTTT | CASSMTSGGARTQYF
TRBJ1-1 | . | . | TRBV27 | TGTGCCAGCAGCTGGGGAGGGTTGAACACTGAAGCTTTCTTT | CASSWGGLNTEAFF
TRBJ2-1 | few | TRBD2 | TRBV7-2 | TGTGCCAGCAGGGCACTAGCGGGGGGCCTCTACAATGAGCAGTTCTTC | CASRALAGGLYNEQFF
TRBJ1-1 | . | . | TRBV10-3 | TGTGCCATCAGTGACCTCGTAACTGAAGCTTTCTTT | CAISDLVTEAFF
TRBJ2-2 | . | . | TRBV19 | TGTGCCAGTAGGGAGGGGACCCCCCCTTTTAACACCGGGGAGCTGTTTTTT | CASREGTPPFNTGELFF
TRBJ1-2 | . | . | TRBV6-1 | TGTGCCAGCAGTGATGGAGCAGTTGATGACTACACCTTC | CASSDGAVDDYTF
TRBJ2-1 | . | . | TRBV29-1 | TGCAGCGTTGAAGATCTCACGGATGAGCAGTTCTTC | CSVEDLTDEQFF
TRBJ1-1 | . | TRBD1 | TRBV5-1 | TGCGCCAGCAGCTTCCAGGGGGCACGAGAAGCTTTCTTT | CASSFQGAREAFF